Each of the 3 T cell receptor beta chains below was sequenced from the same sample in a study of blood T cell repertoires in COVID-19. The method was immunoSEQ multiplex PCR; TCRdb's version includes in-frame clones alone and lacks a portion of them. The table lists over 300,000 clones, 88% of them singletons. Source material: PBMCs or T cells enriched from blood (not recorded which). These TCRs come from a woman in her 30s with acute COVID-19.

V usage is TRBV2 and J usage is TRBJ1-4; no firm D call. With 6 bases removed from V and 3 bases from J, the gap between germline ends came to 11 bases. The CDR3 runs 14 residues. Per germline, CDR1 SNHLY and CDR2 FYNNEI. As DNA, the CDR3 is TGTGCCAGCAGCCCCCATCCCCCTAATGAAAAACTGTTTTTT. Its protein product is CASSPHPPNEKLFF.

This clone was observed a single time. CDR3 in DNA: TGTGCCAGCAGCTTAGGGACAGGGGAAGAGACCCAGTACTTC. Translation: CASSLGTGEETQYF. This chain links TRBV13 with TRBJ2-5, with 8 bases fitting TRBD1. Germline assignment: CDR1 PRHDT and CDR2 FYEKMQ (reference sequence). V gave up 0 bases and J gave up 3 bases; unmatched junction bases: 0. This CDR3 has 14 amino acids.

V usage is TRBV7-6 and J usage is TRBJ1-5, with D possibly matching TRBD1 (5 bases). The CDR3 has 14 residues. The V gene lost 5 bases and the J gene lost 2 bases, with 10 bases spanning the gap. Germline CDR1 reads SGHVS; CDR2 reads FNYEAQ. The CDR3 loop reads CASSPGYRNQPQHF. CDR3 bases: TGTGCCAGCAGCCCAGGGTATCGCAATCAGCCCCAGCATTTT.